Each of the 8 T cell receptor beta chains below was sequenced from the same sample in a study of T-cell reconstitution after alpha-beta-depleted transplantation in children. Unique molecular identifiers were incorporated when the TCRbeta library was constructed. MiXCR was run by TCRdb on the PCR reads, yielding one entry per CDR3 protein. The data contain about 160,000 distinct CDR3 sequences, 11% of them singletons. This specimen was PBMCs, taken before TCRalphabeta/CD19-depleted stem cell transplant. The receptors come from a boy aged 2 to 9 with acute myeloid leukemia, due to receive a stem cell transplant.

This chain uses TRBV7-9 with TRBJ1-4; 8 bases fit TRBD1. Germline CDR1 SEHNR, CDR2 FQNEAQ (reference sequence). J gave up 7 bases and V 4 bases, and 2 bases lay outside the gene matches. The CDR3 sequence is 13 residues long. CDR3 nucleotide sequence: TGTGCCAGCAGCTCGGGACAGGTTGAAAAACTGTTTTTT. Protein: CASSSGQVEKLFF.

A note on this clonotype: A much larger clone differs from this one at a single base, so this may be a read error. This sequence joins TRBV5-1 and TRBJ2-1; TRBD1 matches 7 bases. Germline values: CDR1 SGHRS, CDR2 YFSETQ. This CDR3 has 15 residues. Here the CDR3 reads CASSEQGSSHNEQFF. For the CDR3, the DNA is TGCGCCAGCAGCGAACAGGGGAGCTCCCACAATGAGCAGTTCTTC.

This clonotype was seen ten or more times. The V gene is TRBV12-3 or TRBV12-4, the J gene TRBJ2-3; no clear D gene. Trimming pared 3 bases from V and 5 bases from J, leaving 12 bases between. The CDR3 contains 14 residues. In nucleotides, the CDR3 is TGTGCCAGCAGTTTCTTGGCGCCGGGAGATACGCAGTATTTT. Protein: CASSFLAPGDTQYF.

Ten or more counts support this clonotype. The CDR3 loop reads CASAGTNDQPQHF. The CDR3 DNA reads TGTGCCAGCGCGGGAACAAACGATCAGCCCCAGCATTTT. V gene TRBV7-8 combines with J gene TRBJ1-5, with D hard to call. From germline, CDR1 is SGHVS and CDR2 FQNEAQ. Trimming removed 8 bases from V and 5 bases from J, with 13 bases in between. This CDR3 has 13 amino acids.

The chain carries TRBV2 and TRBJ1-1; D is perhaps TRBD1 (6 bases). V was shortened by 8 bases and J by 4 bases, with 14 bases between the two germline ends. The germline CDR1 and CDR2 sequences are SNHLY and FYNNEI. This CDR3 contains 13 residues. The CDR3 DNA reads TGTGCCAGCCGACAGGCGTCGGGCACTGAAGCTTTCTTT. Translation gives CASRQASGTEAFF.

This clonotype was observed at least ten times. The J gene is TRBJ2-3, the V gene TRBV5-5, with 7 bases lining up with TRBD2. Unmatched junction bases numbered 11, after V lost 4 bases and J lost 3 bases. The CDR3 contains 16 residues. CDR1 is SGHKS and CDR2 is YYEKEE in the germline V gene (reference sequence). The CDR3, as DNA: TGTGCCAGCAGCCCACAAGGGCAGGGAGGGACAGATACGCAGTATTTT. It yields the protein CASSPQGQGGTDTQYF.

This clonotype was counted ten times or more. The chain recombines TRBV18 with TRBJ1-1; 11 bases agree with TRBD1. The CDR3 sequence is 13 residues long. CDR1 and CDR2 (germline): KGHSH, LQKENI. Trimming removed 6 bases from V and 8 bases from J; junction bases left unmatched: 5. This CDR3 is CASSPGQGGEAFF. In DNA form, the CDR3 reads TGTGCCAGCTCCCCGGGACAGGGGGGAGAAGCTTTCTTT.

Ten or more counts support this clonotype. The chain has TRBV3-1 and TRBJ2-2, with 10 bases that match TRBD1. Germline CDR1 LGHDT, CDR2 YNNKEL (reference sequence). V trimming: 2 bases; J trimming: 6 bases; junction bases outside the gene matches: 3. There are 15 residues in the CDR3. CDR3 DNA: TGTGCCAGCAGCCAATCGGGACAGGGGTCCGGGGAGCTGTTTTTT. It translates to CASSQSGQGSGELFF.